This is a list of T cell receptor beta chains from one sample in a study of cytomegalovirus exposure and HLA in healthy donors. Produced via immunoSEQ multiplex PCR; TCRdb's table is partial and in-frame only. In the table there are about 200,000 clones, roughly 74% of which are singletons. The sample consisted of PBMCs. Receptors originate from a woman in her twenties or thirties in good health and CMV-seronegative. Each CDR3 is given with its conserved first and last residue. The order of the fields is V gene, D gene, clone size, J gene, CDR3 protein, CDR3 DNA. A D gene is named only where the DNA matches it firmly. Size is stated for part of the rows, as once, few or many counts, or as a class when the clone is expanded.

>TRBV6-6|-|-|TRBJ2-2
CASSYKFAVTGELFF
TGTGCCAGCAGTTACAAGTTTGCGGTCACCGGGGAGCTGTTTTTT
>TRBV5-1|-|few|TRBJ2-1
CASSPRQDSNYNEQFF
TGCGCCAGCAGCCCGCGACAGGACAGTAACTATAATGAGCAGTTCTTC
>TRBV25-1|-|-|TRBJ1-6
CASSRDFSSSYNSPLHF
TGTGCCAGCAGCCGGGACTTCTCGAGCTCCTATAATTCACCCCTCCACTTT
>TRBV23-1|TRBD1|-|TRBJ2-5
CASSKGQGDEETQYF
TGCGCCAGCTCAAAAGGACAGGGCGATGAGGAGACCCAGTACTTC
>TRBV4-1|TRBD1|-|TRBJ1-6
CASSQIQGAQRGAPLHF
TGCGCCAGCAGCCAAATACAGGGGGCTCAACGAGGGGCACCCCTCCACTTT
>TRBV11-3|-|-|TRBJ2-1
CASSLDGSSYNEQFF
TGTGCCAGCAGCTTAGATGGTAGCTCCTACAATGAGCAGTTCTTC
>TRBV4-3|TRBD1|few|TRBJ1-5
CASSPMTGSNQPQHF
TGCGCCAGCAGCCCGATGACAGGGAGCAATCAGCCCCAGCATTTT
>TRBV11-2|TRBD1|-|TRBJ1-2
CASSSAGGRELGYTF
TGTGCCAGCAGCTCGGCAGGGGGGCGAGAGTTAGGCTACACCTTC
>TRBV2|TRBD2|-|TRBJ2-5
CASSDAGDAWEQYF
TGTGCCAGCAGTGACGCGGGGGATGCTTGGGAGCAGTACTTC
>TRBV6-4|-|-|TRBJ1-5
CASSSVNQPQHF
TGTGCCAGCAGTTCCGTCAATCAGCCCCAGCATTTT
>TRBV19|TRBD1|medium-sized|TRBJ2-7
CASTPTGGTYEQYF
TGTGCCAGTACTCCGACAGGGGGCACATACGAGCAGTACTTC
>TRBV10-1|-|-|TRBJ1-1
CASSGPQGGAEAFF
TGCGCCAGCAGTGGGCCCCAGGGTGGGGCTGAAGCTTTCTTT
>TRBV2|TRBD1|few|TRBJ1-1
CASRGQLHQAFF
TGTGCCAGCCGGGGACAGCTACATCAAGCTTTCTTT
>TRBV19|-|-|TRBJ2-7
CASSKGTGMETYEQYF
TGTGCCAGTAGTAAGGGTACCGGGATGGAGACCTACGAGCAGTACTTC
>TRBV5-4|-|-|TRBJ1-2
CASSLPVTGEGYTF
TGTGCCAGCAGCCTCCCCGTAACGGGGGAGGGCTACACCTTC
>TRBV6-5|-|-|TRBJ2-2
CASSQKTGELFF
TGTGCCAGCAGTCAAAAAACCGGGGAGCTGTTTTTT
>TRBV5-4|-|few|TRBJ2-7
CASSQEAAGFYEQYF
TGTGCCAGCAGCCAAGAGGCGGCCGGGTTCTACGAGCAGTACTTC
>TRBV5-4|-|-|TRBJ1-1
CASSLGQQMNTEAFF
TGTGCCAGCAGCTTGGGACAGCAGATGAACACTGAAGCTTTCTTT
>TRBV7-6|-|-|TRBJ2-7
CASSLGQGIYEQYF
TGTGCCAGCAGCTTAGGGCAGGGGATCTACGAGCAGTACTTC
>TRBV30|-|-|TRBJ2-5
CAWSGRWEETQYF
TGTGCCTGGAGTGGGAGGTGGGAGGAGACCCAGTACTTC
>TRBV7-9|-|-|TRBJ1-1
CASSLARRGLGTEAFF
TGTGCCAGCAGCTTAGCGCGAAGAGGGTTGGGCACTGAAGCTTTCTTT
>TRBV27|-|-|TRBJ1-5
CANTTETGRGQPQHF
TGTGCCAACACCACCGAGACGGGGAGGGGTCAGCCCCAGCATTTT
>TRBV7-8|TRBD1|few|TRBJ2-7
CASSFRDRSYEQYF
TGTGCCAGCAGCTTCCGGGACAGATCCTACGAGCAGTACTTC
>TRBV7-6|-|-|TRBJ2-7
CASSPGQNYEQYF
TGTGCCAGCAGCCCCGGACAGAATTACGAGCAGTACTTC
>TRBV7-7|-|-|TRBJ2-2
CASSFDGRAAGELFF
TGTGCTAGCAGCTTCGACGGCAGAGCGGCCGGGGAGCTGTTTTTT
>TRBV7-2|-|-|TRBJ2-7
CASSFPGTSSSYEQYF
TGTGCCAGCAGCTTCCCCGGGACTTCTAGCTCCTACGAGCAGTACTTC
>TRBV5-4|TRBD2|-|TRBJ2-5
CASSLASGRPLETQYF
TGTGCCAGCAGCTTGGCTAGCGGGAGGCCTTTAGAGACCCAGTACTTC
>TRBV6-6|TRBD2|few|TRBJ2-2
CASSRTSAKNTGELFF
TGTGCCAGCAGCAGGACTAGCGCTAAGAACACCGGGGAGCTGTTTTTT
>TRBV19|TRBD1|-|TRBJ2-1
CASSIPQGALSYNEQFF
TGTGCCAGTAGTATACCACAGGGGGCCCTCTCCTACAATGAGCAGTTCTTC
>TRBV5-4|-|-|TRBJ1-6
CASRTGVMNNSPLHF
TGTGCCAGCAGGACGGGGGTAATGAATAATTCACCCCTCCACTTT